Following are 29 T cell receptor beta chains from one sample sequenced in a study of T cell responses to AZD1222 COVID-19 vaccine. Repertoires were generated with immunoSEQ multiplex PCR, while TCRdb's copy carries only in-frame clones and drops some. The table has 85,000 to 120,000 clones, about 86% seen once. The input for sequencing was peripheral blood, taken on day 0 of AZD1222 vaccination. The source is an adult in good health.

V is TRBV2 and J is TRBJ2-1, with 8 bases identical to TRBD2. This CDR3 contains 13 residues. The V gene end was trimmed by 11 bases and the J gene end by 4 bases; junction bases not matched to a gene: 7. CDR1 SNHLY and CDR2 FYNNEI come from the germline V gene. The CDR3 loop is CASRLAPYNEQFF. DNA of the CDR3: TGTGCCTCACGACTAGCGCCGTACAATGAGCAGTTCTTC.

This chain links TRBV6-5 with TRBJ1-2, with 9 bases fitting TRBD1. Looked up from germline, CDR1 is MNHEY and CDR2 is SVGAGI. V lost 5 bases, J lost 4 bases, and 8 bases stayed unmatched. The CDR3 runs to 15 residues. In DNA, the CDR3 is TGTGCCAGCAGTCTCGGGACAGGGAGGACCTATGGCTACACCTTC. Residues: CASSLGTGRTYGYTF.

This chain connects TRBV5-5 to TRBJ1-3, with 12 bases lining up with TRBD1. Germline CDR1 is SGHKS and CDR2 is YYEKEE (reference sequence). This CDR3 is built from 17 residues. V lost 3 bases, J lost 9 bases, and 13 bases stayed unmatched. CDR3 amino acids: CASSSTPGQGASSTIYF. In nucleotides, the CDR3 is TGTGCCAGCAGCTCAACACCGGGACAGGGGGCCTCCAGCACCATATATTTT.

This chain connects TRBV5-6 to TRBJ2-7, with TRBD2 matching over 9 bases. The CDR3 covers 15 residues. Germline V CDR1 and CDR2: SGHDT, YYEEEE. V lost 0 bases, J lost 3 bases, and 4 bases stayed unmatched. The CDR3 coding sequence is TGTGCCAGCAGCTTGGGCGTTAGCGGGAGCTACGAGCAGTACTTC. Protein: CASSLGVSGSYEQYF.

The chain carries TRBV6-1 and TRBJ1-2, with 8 bases lining up with TRBD1. CDR1 MNHNS and CDR2 SASEGT come from the germline V gene. Trimming cost V 2 bases and J 4 bases; bases outside gene matches: 9. This CDR3 region has 16 residues. This CDR3 is CASSERVGDRGYGYTF. CDR3 DNA sequence: TGTGCCAGCAGTGAAAGGGTAGGCGACAGGGGCTATGGCTACACCTTC.

This clone came up once. The chain links TRBV28 to TRBJ2-7; D gene uncertain. Per the germline V gene, CDR1 is MDHEN and CDR2 is SYDVKM. V lost 2 bases, J lost 2 bases, and 13 bases lay in between. The CDR3 sequence is 15 residues long. CDR3 loop: CASSLRSSLTYEQYF. CDR3 coding DNA: TGTGCCAGCAGTTTAAGGTCAAGTCTGACCTACGAGCAGTACTTC.

This sequence joins TRBV7-9 and TRBJ2-1; D is unclear. The V end was cut by 4 bases, the J end by 5 bases, with 3 bases between. The CDR3 sequence is 11 residues long. Germline CDR1 and CDR2: SEHNR and FQNEAQ (reference sequence). The CDR3 sequence is CASSSHNEQFF. Written as DNA, the CDR3 is TGTGCCAGCAGCTCTCACAATGAGCAGTTCTTC.

V usage is TRBV6-2 or TRBV6-3 and J usage is TRBJ1-2, with D unresolved. This CDR3 has 15 residues. Per the germline V gene, CDR1 is MNHEY and CDR2 is SVGEGT. Trimming pared 0 bases from V and 8 bases from J, leaving 16 bases between. CDR3: CASSYSTNSGGGYTF. DNA for the CDR3: TGTGCCAGCAGTTACTCGACGAATTCGGGAGGCGGCTACACCTTC.

The J gene is TRBJ1-2, the V gene TRBV18, with 8 bases identical to TRBD1. The CDR3 length is 14 residues. CDR1 and CDR2 from the germline V gene are KGHSH and LQKENI. The V gene end was trimmed by 3 bases and the J gene end by 6 bases; junction bases not matched to a gene: 6. The DNA for the CDR3 is TGTGCCAGCTCACCGTTGACAGGGGAGGATGGCTACACCTTC. This codes for CASSPLTGEDGYTF.

The gene calls are TRBV7-3 and TRBJ2-1; possibly TRBD2 for D (5 bases). The CDR3 covers 14 residues. The V gene's germline CDR1 is SGHTA and CDR2 FQGTGA. The germline V and J ends were trimmed by 2 bases and 5 bases, with 10 bases remaining between them. The CDR3 nucleotides read TGTGCCAGCAGCTTAGCCGGGAACGACAATGAGCAGTTCTTC. It is translated as CASSLAGNDNEQFF.

The rearrangement uses TRBV7-2 and TRBJ1-2, with D tentatively TRBD1 (5 bases). The CDR3 has 15 amino acids. V gave up 5 bases and J gave up 8 bases, with 21 bases separating them. Germline assignment: CDR1 SGHTA and CDR2 FQGNSA. DNA of the CDR3: TGTGCCAGCAGCCCAGGACAAACCCTAAGGGGAGGCTACACCTTC. Translating it yields CASSPGQTLRGGYTF.

The J gene is TRBJ2-1, the V gene TRBV13; D may correspond to TRBD1 or TRBD2 (5 bases each). The ends were cut back, 2 bases at V and 10 bases at J, with 21 bases in the middle. From germline, CDR1 is PRHDT and CDR2 FYEKMQ (reference sequence). This CDR3 has 16 amino acids. In DNA, the CDR3 is TGTGCCAGCAGCTTATGGGGTACGGGGCGGGTCCAAGAGCAGTTCTTC. Amino acids: CASSLWGTGRVQEQFF.

This clone has just a few counts. The chain recombines TRBV19 with TRBJ2-7; D remains unclear. From germline, CDR1 is LNHDA and CDR2 SQIVND (reference sequence). This CDR3 has 13 residues. The V and J ends lost 5 bases and 5 bases respectively, with 13 bases between them. The CDR3, as DNA: TGTGCCAGTAGTCGACCCCCGAACCACGAGCAGTACTTC. Its protein product is CASSRPPNHEQYF.

The chain has TRBV28 and TRBJ2-1; the D gene is possibly TRBD1 (6 bases). CDR1 and CDR2 (germline): MDHEN, SYDVKM. V was pared by 5 bases and J by 2 bases, with 13 bases between. The CDR3 spans 15 residues. DNA for the CDR3: TGTGCCAGCAGTATCATCAGGGGTGCCTACAATGAGCAGTTCTTC. Residues: CASSIIRGAYNEQFF. The full variable domain, in which reference TRBV28 and TRBJ2-1 provide the parts outside the CDR3, is DVKVTQSSRYLVKRTGEKVFLECVQDMDHENMFWYRQDPGLGLRLIYFSYDVKMKEKGDIPEGYSVSREKKERFSLILESASTNQTSMYLCASSIIRGAYNEQFFGPGTRLTVL.

The chain has TRBV23-1 and TRBJ1-1, with D perhaps TRBD1 (5 bases). TRBV23-1 counts as an open reading frame of uncertain function. Trimming cost V 2 bases and J 2 bases, with 21 bases left between them. The CDR3 spans 18 residues. CDR3 in DNA: TGCGCCAGCAGTCAAGGAGGGGTCTGGAACAGAACCAACACTGAAGCTTTCTTT. It is translated as CASSQGGVWNRTNTEAFF.

The rearrangement uses TRBV30 and TRBJ2-2; 7 bases fit TRBD2. V gave up 7 bases and J gave up 7 bases; unmatched junction bases: 3. The CDR3 is made up of 11 amino acids. Germline CDR1 is GTSNPN and CDR2 is SVGIG (reference sequence). CDR3 in amino acids: CALRENGELFF. The CDR3, as DNA: TGTGCCTTGCGGGAGAACGGGGAGCTGTTTTTT.

The CDR3 reads CASSSPGTGLGYTF. In DNA form, the CDR3 reads TGTGCCAGCAGCAGTCCCGGGACAGGGCTTGGCTACACCTTC. This chain uses TRBV28 with TRBJ1-2; 9 bases align to TRBD1. The germline V gene has CDR1 MDHEN and CDR2 SYDVKM. The CDR3 is 14 residues long. The V gene end was trimmed by 6 bases and the J gene end by 7 bases; junction bases not matched to a gene: 9.

This clone was recorded once. This CDR3 reads CASSQARGQAHGYTF. CDR3 DNA: TGTGCCAGCAGCCAAGCCCGGGGGCAGGCCCATGGCTACACCTTC. This chain joins TRBV4-2 and TRBJ1-2; D might be TRBD1 (6 bases). This CDR3 spans 15 amino acids. CDR1 and CDR2 from the germline V gene are LGHNA and YNFKEQ. V dropped 1 base and J dropped 6 bases, with 15 bases sitting between them.

This CDR3 is CASSLGLAPYNEQFF. CDR3 sequence (DNA): TGTGCCAGCAGTTTAGGGCTCGCCCCTTACAATGAGCAGTTCTTC. The chain uses TRBV27 and TRBJ2-1; D remains ambiguous. Germline-derived CDR1 and CDR2 are MNHEY and SMNVEV (reference sequence). This CDR3 spans 15 amino acids. Deletions cut 2 bases from V and 4 bases from J, with 12 bases between.

This chain joins TRBV5-4 and TRBJ1-1, with D uncertain. With 4 bases removed from V and 6 bases from J, the gap between germline ends came to 16 bases. This CDR3 spans 14 amino acids. In germline, CDR1 is SGHNT, CDR2 YYREEE (reference sequence). CDR3 DNA sequence: TGTGCCAGCAGCCGTCAGGACCGTGCCGCTGAAGCTTTCTTT. It yields the protein CASSRQDRAAEAFF.

The chain uses TRBV3-1 (or the pseudogene TRBV3-2) and TRBJ2-1, with a possible D match to TRBD1 (5 bases). Germline CDR1 reads LGHDT; CDR2 reads YNNKEL (reference sequence). The V and J ends lost 4 bases and 8 bases respectively, with 18 bases between them. This CDR3 is built from 15 residues. CDR3: CASSLSTDIGDEQFF. The CDR3 DNA follows: TGTGCCAGCAGCCTGAGTACAGACATAGGGGATGAGCAGTTCTTC.

J is TRBJ1-2 and V is TRBV5-1, with D possibly being TRBD1 (5 bases). Germline V gene data show CDR1 as SGHRS and CDR2 as YFSETQ. Trimming stripped 0 bases from V and 8 bases from J, with 11 bases between. The CDR3 length is 13 residues. CDR3 in amino acids: CASSLVLGDGYTF. CDR3 nucleotides: TGCGCCAGCAGCTTGGTCCTGGGGGACGGCTACACCTTC.

The chain joins TRBV7-9 to TRBJ2-3, with D possibly being TRBD2 (6 bases). Germline V gene data show CDR1 as SEHNR and CDR2 as FQNEAQ (reference sequence). The CDR3 extends over 14 amino acids. Trimming stripped 3 bases from V and 4 bases from J, with 11 bases between. CDR3 in DNA: TGTGCCAGCAGCTTCGCGGGGACGGCAGATACGCAGTATTTT. Protein product: CASSFAGTADTQYF.

J is TRBJ2-7 and V is TRBV30; D is unresolved. V was pared by 0 bases and J by 1 base, with 7 bases between. The CDR3 has 13 amino acids. Germline V gives CDR1 GTSNPN, CDR2 SVGIG (reference sequence). The CDR3 sequence is CAWSVRISYEQYF. The DNA of the CDR3 is TGTGCCTGGAGTGTACGCATTTCCTACGAGCAGTACTTC.

The chain links TRBV5-1 to TRBJ1-1, with no clear D. Trimming shortened V by 0 bases and J by 0 bases, and 6 bases separated the two germline ends. This CDR3 comprises 14 residues. Germline CDR1 and CDR2: SGHRS and YFSETQ. CDR3 nucleotides: TGCGCCAGCAGCTTGGGTGGGATGAACACTGAAGCTTTCTTT. Amino acid sequence: CASSLGGMNTEAFF.

The J gene is TRBJ1-6, the V gene TRBV6-1, with a tentative D call TRBD1 (5 bases). This CDR3 region has 16 residues. The germline V gene encodes CDR1 MNHNS and CDR2 SASEGT. V was cut by 1 base and J by 9 bases, with 16 bases left in between. CDR3 loop: CASSEVMWGAGSPLHF. Written as DNA, the CDR3 is TGTGCCAGCAGTGAAGTAATGTGGGGCGCAGGTTCACCCCTCCACTTT.

The chain couples TRBV7-2 to TRBJ2-4; no clear D. Looked up from germline, CDR1 is SGHTA and CDR2 is FQGNSA. CDR3 length: 13 amino acids. Trimming left V 5 bases short and J 3 bases short, with 8 bases between. CDR3 nucleotides: TGTGCCAGCAGCCTCCAACTCAAAAACATTCAGTACTTC. Residues: CASSLQLKNIQYF.

The V gene is TRBV7-2, the J gene TRBJ2-1; weak D call: TRBD1 (5 bases). Germline V gene data show CDR1 as SGHTA and CDR2 as FQGNSA. CDR3 length equals 14 residues. The ends were cut back, 3 bases at V and 3 bases at J, with 9 bases in the middle. The CDR3 DNA follows: TGTGCCAGCAGCTTTGACAGTAACTACAATGAGCAGTTCTTC. It yields the protein CASSFDSNYNEQFF. The whole variable domain, filled in from reference TRBV7-2 and TRBJ2-1, reads GAGVSQSPSNKVTEKGKDVELRCDPISGHTALYWYRQSLGQGLEFLIYFQGNSAPDKSGLPSDRFSAERTGGSVSTLTIQRTQQEDSAVYLCASSFDSNYNEQFFGPGTRLTVL.

This chain connects TRBV27 to TRBJ2-7, with 9 bases that match TRBD1. Germline V gene lookup returns CDR1 MNHEY and CDR2 SMNVEV (reference sequence). The CDR3 has 13 amino acids. Trimming took 11 bases from V and 5 from J; bases not matched to a gene: 10. The DNA of the CDR3 is TGTGCCTGCCGGGGACAGGGAGTACACGAGCAGTACTTC. This encodes CACRGQGVHEQYF.